This T cell receptor (beta chain) was identified in a study of vaccination and CD4 T cells after COVID-19. CDR1 is MDHEN, CDR2 SYDVKM, per germline. The CDR3 has 12 amino acids. The V end lost 4 bases, the J end lost 5 bases, and 8 bases lay between the germline ends. Treatment meaning: approximately nine-day PBMC culture with coronavirus spike peptide pools or control peptides (ViraFEST assay). A word on this clonotype: As yet, its antigen is unknown.

Sequence data for DNA of cultured CD4+ T cells were generated by the Oncomine TCR Beta short-read assay. Each CDR3 protein is one row after TCRdb ran MiXCR on the PCR reads. Of about 12,000 distinct CDR3 sequences in the sample, about 56% were seen once. This chain connects TRBV28 to TRBJ1-2, with D perhaps TRBD1 (6 bases). The TCR originated in a human donor who had recovered from COVID-19. Sequenced material: CD4+ T cells from blood, cultured in vitro. The CDR3 bases are TGTGCCAGCAGTTCGGACAGATATGGCTACACCTTC. Its translation: CASSSDRYGYTF.